Presented here are 16 T cell receptor beta chains from one specimen sequenced in a study of cytomegalovirus exposure and HLA in healthy donors. In the PCR, 60 Vbeta and 13 Jbeta primers were used. TCRdb keeps only in-frame clones here, not all; method: immunoSEQ multiplex PCR. The sample consists of some 180,000 clones, 77% of them appearing once. Sequencing was done on a sample of PBMCs. These receptors all stem from an older woman in good health and CMV-seropositive.

The gene calls are TRBV21-1 and TRBJ1-1. TRBV21-1 is reported as a pseudogene. The CDR3 has 15 residues. Here the CDR3 reads CASSRSGTRTLKAFF. CDR3 nucleotides: TGTGCCAGCAGCAGATCAGGGACTCGAACACTGAAAGCTTTCTTT.

The genes are TRBV18 and TRBJ2-2; D remains unclear. Deletions cut 3 bases from V and 4 bases from J, with 6 bases between. This CDR3 is 13 amino acids long. Germline CDR1 KGHSH, CDR2 LQKENI. The CDR3 protein is CASSPPGTGELFF. CDR3 in DNA: TGTGCCAGCTCACCTCCGGGCACCGGGGAGCTGTTTTTT.

This sequence joins TRBV25-1 and TRBJ1-2; perhaps TRBD1 as D (5 bases). The CDR3 spans 14 residues. Trimming removed 4 bases from V and 7 bases from J, with 16 bases in between. CDR1 and CDR2 (germline): MGHDK, SYGVNS. The CDR3 nucleotides read TGTGCCAGCAGTGCTTCTTGGGGGAGGAGTGGCTACACCTTC. It is translated as CASSASWGRSGYTF.

V is TRBV5-4 and J is TRBJ2-1; 7 positions agree with TRBD2. The V gene end was trimmed by 5 bases and the J gene end by 9 bases; junction bases not matched to a gene: 14. This CDR3 contains 15 residues. Germline assignment: CDR1 SGHNT and CDR2 YYREEE (reference sequence). This chain's CDR3 is CASRYGASGGSEQFF. The CDR3 DNA reads as TGTGCCAGCAGGTATGGGGCTAGCGGAGGTAGTGAGCAGTTCTTC.

The V call is TRBV28, the J call TRBJ2-4; 7 bases are a match to TRBD1. The germline V gene encodes CDR1 MDHEN and CDR2 SYDVKM. This CDR3 has 13 residues. The ends lost 2 bases at V and 12 bases at J; junction bases unmatched: 7. CDR3 DNA: TGTGCCAGCAGTTTACCCGACAGGGATCATCAGTACTTC. This codes for CASSLPDRDHQYF.

V gene TRBV7-2 combines with J gene TRBJ2-7; 7 nucleotides match TRBD1. Germline lookup yields CDR1 SGHTA and CDR2 FQGNSA. With 5 bases clipped from V and 3 bases from J, the junction kept 7 bases outside the gene matches. The CDR3 spans 14 residues. CDR3 region: CASSVPGTDYEQYF. CDR3 bases: TGTGCCAGCAGCGTCCCCGGGACAGACTACGAGCAGTACTTC.

The chain has TRBV9 and TRBJ1-4; D is uncertain. Per germline, CDR1 SGDLS and CDR2 YYNGEE. Trimming stripped 0 bases from V and 8 bases from J, with 14 bases between. The CDR3 loop spans 15 amino acids. The CDR3 nucleotides are TGTGCCAGCAGCGTAGGCGGGGTCTTTAGCGAAAAACTGTTTTTT. Translated: CASSVGGVFSEKLFF.

The chain uses TRBV5-1 and TRBJ2-3; TRBD2 matches 12 bases. The junction had 3 bases not matched to a gene; V was cut back by 4 bases and J by 6 bases. This CDR3 has 14 amino acids. Germline V gene lookup returns CDR1 SGHRS and CDR2 YFSETQ. The CDR3, as DNA: TGCGCCAGCAGCGGCGGGACTAGCGGGGATACGCAGTATTTT. Encoded protein: CASSGGTSGDTQYF.

V gene TRBV19 combines with J gene TRBJ2-3; 10 bases are a match to TRBD2. Per the germline V gene, CDR1 is LNHDA and CDR2 is SQIVND (reference sequence). The V segment lost 8 bases and the J segment 1 base; nucleotides outside the gene matches: 0. CDR3 length equals 13 residues. DNA of the CDR3: TGTGCCAGTGGGACTAGCGGCACAGATACGCAGTATTTT. Amino acid sequence: CASGTSGTDTQYF. Based on the CDR3 plus reference TRBV19 and TRBJ2-3, the full variable domain is DGGITQSPKYLFRKEGQNVTLSCEQNLNHDAMYWYRQDPGQGLRLIYYSQIVNDFQKGDIAEGYSVSREKKESFPLTVTSAQKNPTAFYLCASGTSGTDTQYFGPGTRLTVL.

This clone showed up just a few times. The chain is built from TRBV9 and TRBJ2-5, with 8 bases identical to TRBD1. Trimming took 3 bases from V and 9 from J; bases not matched to a gene: 13. Germline V gene data show CDR1 as SGDLS and CDR2 as YYNGEE. This CDR3 region has 15 residues. CDR3 DNA: TGTGCCAGCAGCGCTCACCAGGGGGCGCAAGGGGCCCAGTACTTC. Protein: CASSAHQGAQGAQYF.

The rearrangement links TRBV20-1 to TRBJ2-3; no clear D gene. V was trimmed by 6 bases and J by 0 bases, leaving 4 bases between them. The CDR3 is 11 amino acids. The V gene's germline CDR1 is DFQATT and CDR2 SNEGSKA (reference sequence). The CDR3 nucleotides are TGCAGTGCCACTAGCACAGATACGCAGTATTTT. Protein: CSATSTDTQYF.

J is TRBJ1-2 and V is TRBV2; the D gene is possibly TRBD1 (5 bases). Trimming took off 2 bases at V and 6 bases at J, with 10 bases between the two ends. Germline V gene data show CDR1 as SNHLY and CDR2 as FYNNEI. The CDR3 consists of 13 residues. The CDR3 DNA follows: TGTGCCAGCAGTGAAAGGGGCATAGATGGCTACACCTTC. It is translated as CASSERGIDGYTF.

The genes are TRBV10-3 and TRBJ1-4; D gene ambiguous. This CDR3 is 15 amino acids long. Germline V gene data show CDR1 as ENHRY and CDR2 as SYGVKD. Trimming removed 2 bases at V and 0 bases at J, with 7 bases between. The CDR3 sequence is CAISEAATTNEKLFF. In nucleotides, the CDR3 is TGTGCCATCAGTGAGGCGGCCACAACTAATGAAAAACTGTTTTTT.

V gene TRBV27 combines with J gene TRBJ2-1, with D possibly TRBD2 on 5 matching bases. The germline V and J ends were trimmed by 5 bases and 4 bases, with 9 bases remaining between them. Germline V lookup: CDR1 MNHEY, CDR2 SMNVEV (reference sequence). This CDR3 is built from 13 residues. The CDR3 coding sequence is TGTGCCAGCAGTCCCCGAGGGTACAATGAGCAGTTCTTC. Translation gives CASSPRGYNEQFF.

The chain employs TRBV7-6 and TRBJ2-5; 8 bases are shared with TRBD1. The CDR3 runs 19 residues. CDR1 and CDR2 (germline): SGHVS, FNYEAQ. Germline trimming cut 0 bases from V and 5 bases from J; bases unmatched to any gene: 17. The CDR3, as DNA: TGTGCCAGCAGCTTAGCGGGAGCAGGGGGCCCCCCGGCTGCTGAGACCCAGTACTTC. Translating gives CASSLAGAGGPPAAETQYF.

This chain joins TRBV23-1 and TRBJ2-5; the match to TRBD1 covers 12 bases. The DNA matches TRBJ2-7 better at its end, which makes the J call doubtful. TRBV23-1 is an ORF, with its function uncertain. This CDR3 has 17 residues. CDR3: CASSQLLFRDRGLEQYF. The CDR3 nucleotides are TGCGCCAGCAGTCAACTTCTTTTCCGGGACAGGGGGCTCGAGCAGTACTTC.